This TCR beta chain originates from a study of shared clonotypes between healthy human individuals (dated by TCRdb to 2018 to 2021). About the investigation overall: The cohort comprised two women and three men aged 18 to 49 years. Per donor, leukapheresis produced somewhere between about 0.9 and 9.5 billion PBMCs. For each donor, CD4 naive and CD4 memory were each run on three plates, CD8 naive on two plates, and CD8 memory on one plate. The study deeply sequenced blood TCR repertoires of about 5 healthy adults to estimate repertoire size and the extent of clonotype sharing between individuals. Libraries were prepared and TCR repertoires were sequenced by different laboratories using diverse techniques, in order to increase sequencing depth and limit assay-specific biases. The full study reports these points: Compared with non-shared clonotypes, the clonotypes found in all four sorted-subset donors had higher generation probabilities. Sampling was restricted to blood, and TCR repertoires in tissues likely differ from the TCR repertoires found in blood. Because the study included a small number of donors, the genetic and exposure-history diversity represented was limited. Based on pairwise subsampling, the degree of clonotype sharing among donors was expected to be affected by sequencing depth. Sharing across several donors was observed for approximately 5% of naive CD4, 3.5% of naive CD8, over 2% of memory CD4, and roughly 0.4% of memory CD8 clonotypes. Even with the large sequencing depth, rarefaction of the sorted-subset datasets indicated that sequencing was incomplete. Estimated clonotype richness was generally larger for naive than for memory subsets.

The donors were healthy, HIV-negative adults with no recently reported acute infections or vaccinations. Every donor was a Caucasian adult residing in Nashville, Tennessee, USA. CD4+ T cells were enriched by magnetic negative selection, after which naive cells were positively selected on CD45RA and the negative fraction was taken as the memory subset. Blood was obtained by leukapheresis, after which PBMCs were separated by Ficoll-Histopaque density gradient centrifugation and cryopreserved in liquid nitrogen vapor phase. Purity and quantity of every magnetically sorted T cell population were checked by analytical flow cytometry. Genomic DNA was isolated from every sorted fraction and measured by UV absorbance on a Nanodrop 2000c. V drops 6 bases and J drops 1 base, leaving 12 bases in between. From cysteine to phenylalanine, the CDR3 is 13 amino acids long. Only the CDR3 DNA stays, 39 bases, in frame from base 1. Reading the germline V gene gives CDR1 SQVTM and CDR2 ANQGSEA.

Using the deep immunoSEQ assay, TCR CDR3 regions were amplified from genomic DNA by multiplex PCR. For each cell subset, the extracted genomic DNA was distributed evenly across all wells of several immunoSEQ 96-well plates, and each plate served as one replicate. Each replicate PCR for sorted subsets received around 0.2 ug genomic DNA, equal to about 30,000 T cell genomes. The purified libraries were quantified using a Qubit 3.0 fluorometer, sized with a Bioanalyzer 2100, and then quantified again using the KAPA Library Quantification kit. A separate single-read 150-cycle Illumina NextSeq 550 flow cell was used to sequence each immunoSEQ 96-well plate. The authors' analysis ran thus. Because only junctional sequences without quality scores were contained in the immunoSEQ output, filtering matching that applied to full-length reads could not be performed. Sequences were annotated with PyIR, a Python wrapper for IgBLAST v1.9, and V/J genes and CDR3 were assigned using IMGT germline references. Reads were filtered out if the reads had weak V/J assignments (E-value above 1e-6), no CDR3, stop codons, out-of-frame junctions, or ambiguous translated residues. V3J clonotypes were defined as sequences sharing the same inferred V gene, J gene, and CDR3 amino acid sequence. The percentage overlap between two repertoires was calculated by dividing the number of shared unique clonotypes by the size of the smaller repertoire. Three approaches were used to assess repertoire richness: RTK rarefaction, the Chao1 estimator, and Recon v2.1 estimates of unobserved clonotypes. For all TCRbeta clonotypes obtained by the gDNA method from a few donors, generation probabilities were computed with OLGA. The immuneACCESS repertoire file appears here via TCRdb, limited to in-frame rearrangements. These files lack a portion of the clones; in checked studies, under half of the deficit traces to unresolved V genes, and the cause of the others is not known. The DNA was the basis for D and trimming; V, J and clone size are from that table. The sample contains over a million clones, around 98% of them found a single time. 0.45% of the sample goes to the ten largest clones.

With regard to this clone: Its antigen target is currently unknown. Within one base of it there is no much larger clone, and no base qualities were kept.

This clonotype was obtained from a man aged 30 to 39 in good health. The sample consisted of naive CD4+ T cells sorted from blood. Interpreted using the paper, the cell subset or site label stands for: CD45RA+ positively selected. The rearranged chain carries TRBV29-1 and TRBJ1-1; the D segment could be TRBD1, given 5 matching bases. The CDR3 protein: CSVPGRRNTEAFF. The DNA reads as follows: TGCAGCGTGCCGGGACGGAGGAACACTGAAGCTTTCTTT.